This is a list of T cell receptor beta chains from one sample in a study of blood T cell repertoires in COVID-19. Assay used: immunoSEQ multiplex PCR; TCRdb lists only in-frame clones, some missing. Here the sample spans 390,000 or so clones, approximately 90% being singletons. Sequenced material: PBMCs or T cells enriched from blood (not recorded which). These receptors all come from a woman in her fifties or sixties who had recovered from COVID-19. Both conserved end residues are part of each CDR3. The D gene is left open where the match is weak. Where a row states a size, it is once, few, many or the class of an expanded clone; other rows omit it.

v_gene	len	abundance	d_gene	j_gene	CDR3aa	CDR3nt
TRBV5-1	20	.	.	TRBJ1-5	CASSLARQPYAPKHNQPQHF	TGCGCCAGCAGCTTGGCCAGGCAACCCTACGCCCCTAAGCACAATCAGCCCCAGCATTTT
TRBV11-1	16	.	TRBD1	TRBJ2-1	CASSDDPGQVVDEQFF	TGTGCCAGCAGCGACGATCCGGGACAGGTTGTCGATGAGCAGTTCTTC
TRBV5-1	15	once	TRBD2	TRBJ2-1	CASSWTSGGAYEQFF	TGCGCCAGCAGCTGGACTAGCGGGGGGGCTTATGAGCAGTTCTTC
TRBV2	12	.	.	TRBJ1-3	CASAPGGNTIYF	TGTGCCAGTGCCCCAGGCGGAAACACCATATATTTT
TRBV11-2	12	.	.	TRBJ1-1	CASSKGGSGAFF	TGTGCCAGCAGCAAAGGAGGGAGTGGAGCTTTCTTT
TRBV29-1	13	.	TRBD1	TRBJ1-1	CSVEQGVPTEAFF	TGCAGCGTAGAACAGGGGGTACCAACTGAAGCTTTCTTT
TRBV28	14	.	TRBD1	TRBJ1-1	CASGSGGGMTEAFF	TGTGCCAGCGGGTCAGGGGGCGGTATGACTGAAGCTTTCTTT
TRBV6-5	14	.	TRBD1	TRBJ1-3	CASSAGQGGNTIYF	TGTGCCAGCAGCGCGGGACAGGGAGGAAACACCATATATTTT
TRBV4-1	18	.	TRBD2	TRBJ2-3	CASSPEVSSGGALDTQYF	TGCGCCAGCAGCCCGGAAGTGTCTAGCGGGGGGGCATTGGATACGCAGTATTTT
TRBV7-8	15	.	TRBD2	TRBJ2-3	CASSPGGASTDTQYF	TGTGCCAGCAGCCCGGGGGGGGCAAGCACAGATACGCAGTATTTT
TRBV6-5	14	once	.	TRBJ2-7	CASSYKEASYEQYF	TGTGCCAGCAGTTACAAGGAGGCATCCTACGAGCAGTACTTC
TRBV30	13	.	.	TRBJ1-1	CAWIAGVSTEAFF	TGTGCCTGGATCGCAGGTGTCTCCACTGAAGCTTTCTTT
TRBV4-1	13	.	.	TRBJ2-1	CASSHTRGNEQFF	TGCGCCAGCAGCCATACCAGGGGTAATGAGCAGTTCTTC
TRBV12-2	15	.	.	TRBJ1-2	CASRLPGDYLDGYTF	TGTGCAAGTCGCTTACCAGGGGACTACCTAGATGGCTACACCTTC
TRBV7-9	14	.	TRBD1	TRBJ1-1	CASSLGQGALEAFF	TGTGCCAGCAGCTTGGGACAGGGGGCCCTTGAAGCTTTCTTT
TRBV30	14	.	.	TRBJ1-1	CAWRLGLMNTEAFF	TGTGCCTGGAGACTGGGACTGATGAACACTGAAGCTTTCTTT
TRBV9	16	.	.	TRBJ1-3	CASSAPHQDSGNTIYF	TGTGCCAGCAGCGCCCCACACCAAGACTCTGGAAACACCATATATTTT
TRBV19	19	.	TRBD1	TRBJ2-1	CASSIQALRPGQSYNEQFF	TGTGCCAGTAGTATCCAGGCACTTAGGCCGGGACAGAGTTACAATGAGCAGTTCTTC
TRBV6-2/TRBV6-3	16	.	TRBD1	TRBJ1-1	CASSVDRGRMNTEAFF	TGTGCCAGCAGTGTGGACAGGGGAAGGATGAACACTGAAGCTTTCTTT
TRBV12-3/TRBV12-4	13	few	.	TRBJ1-1	CASSLQGNTEAFF	TGTGCCAGCAGTTTACAGGGGAACACTGAAGCTTTCTTT
TRBV28	15	.	TRBD1	TRBJ2-1	CASNEDRGSYNEQFF	TGTGCCAGCAACGAAGACAGGGGCTCCTACAATGAGCAGTTCTTC
TRBV19	13	few	.	TRBJ2-7	CASSITASYEQYF	TGTGCCAGTAGTATTACAGCATCCTACGAGCAGTACTTC
TRBV2	13	.	.	TRBJ1-1	CASKRESNTEAFF	TGTGCCAGCAAGAGGGAAAGTAACACTGAAGCTTTCTTT
TRBV18	16	.	.	TRBJ1-5	CASSSDLSRGYQPQHF	TGTGCCAGCTCATCTGACCTCAGCAGGGGCTATCAGCCCCAGCATTTT
TRBV2	19	.	TRBD2	TRBJ2-7	CASSGTAGGSRKPSYEQYF	TGTGCCAGCAGTGGCACAGCGGGGGGAAGCCGAAAACCCAGCTACGAGCAGTACTTC
TRBV27	14	.	.	TRBJ2-7	CASSSGPRGYEQYF	TGTGCCAGCAGTTCGGGACCCCGGGGGTACGAGCAGTACTTC
TRBV28	15	.	TRBD1	TRBJ1-6	CASTPQGERNSPLHF	TGTGCCAGCACACCTCAGGGGGAGCGGAATTCACCCCTCCACTTT
TRBV4-1	20	once	TRBD1	TRBJ1-5	CASSQGFGTGTWYSNQPQHF	TGCGCCAGCAGCCAAGGTTTCGGGACAGGGACTTGGTATAGCAATCAGCCCCAGCATTTT
TRBV28	16	.	TRBD1	TRBJ1-1	CASGVRQGALNTEAFF	TGTGCCAGCGGTGTGAGGCAGGGGGCCTTAAACACTGAAGCTTTCTTT
TRBV30	13	.	.	TRBJ1-2	CAWSVSNHRGYTF	TGTGCCTGGAGTGTATCTAATCACCGTGGCTACACCTTC
TRBV7-3	14	few	.	TRBJ1-1	CASSPTDGHGEAFF	TGTGCCAGCAGCCCAACAGATGGGCATGGTGAAGCTTTCTTT
TRBV28	15	.	TRBD1	TRBJ1-2	CASSLPGQGARGYTF	TGTGCCAGCAGTCTCCCGGGACAGGGGGCGCGGGGCTACACCTTC
TRBV18	14	.	.	TRBJ1-5	CASSPFNSNQPQHF	TGTGCCAGCTCCCCCTTTAATAGCAATCAGCCCCAGCATTTT
TRBV29-1	13	.	.	TRBJ2-2	CSVPLMDTGELFF	TGCAGCGTTCCGCTAATGGACACCGGGGAGCTGTTTTTT
TRBV3-1/TRBV3-2	15	.	TRBD1	TRBJ1-4	CASSLTPGGREKLFF	TGTGCCAGCAGCCTCACCCCAGGGGGTCGTGAAAAACTGTTTTTT
TRBV5-5	19	.	TRBD2	TRBJ2-1	CASSWAGGGGAISYNEQFF	TGCGCCAGCAGCTGGGCGGGGGGCGGGGGGGCCATCTCCTACAATGAGCAGTTCTTC
TRBV5-1	15	.	.	TRBJ1-1	CASSPWGGAAPEAFF	TGCGCCAGCAGCCCCTGGGGCGGAGCTGCCCCTGAAGCTTTCTTT
TRBV7-2	15	few	.	TRBJ1-4	CASSLGGLNGEKLFF	TGTGCCAGCAGCTTAGGTGGGCTTAATGGCGAAAAACTGTTTTTT
TRBV6-6	12	.	.	TRBJ2-5	CASSYPGGTQYF	TGTGCCAGCAGTTACCCCGGGGGGACCCAGTACTTC
TRBV4-3	16	once	.	TRBJ2-3	CASSQDLTGRRDTQYF	TGCGCCAGCAGCCAAGATTTGACGGGAAGGCGAGATACGCAGTATTTT
TRBV5-1	16	.	TRBD1	TRBJ1-3	CASSSGQGSSGNTIYF	TGCGCCAGCAGCTCAGGACAGGGGAGCTCTGGAAACACCATATATTTT
TRBV4-2	13	.	TRBD1	TRBJ1-2	CASSQGDSGGYTF	TGTGCCAGCAGCCAAGGGGACAGCGGTGGCTACACCTTC
TRBV2	16	.	TRBD1	TRBJ1-6	CASNDGTGYHNSPLHF	TGTGCCAGCAACGACGGGACAGGGTATCATAATTCACCCCTCCACTTT
TRBV4-1	15	.	TRBD1	TRBJ1-4	CASSQDRGLDEKLFF	TGCGCCAGCAGCCAAGATAGGGGGCTGGACGAAAAACTGTTTTTT
TRBV30	12	.	TRBD1	TRBJ1-2	CAKREQGYGYTF	TGTGCCAAGAGGGAACAGGGGTATGGCTACACCTTC
TRBV19	13	.	.	TRBJ2-3	CASSIGITDTQYF	TGTGCCAGTAGTATTGGCATCACAGATACGCAGTATTTT